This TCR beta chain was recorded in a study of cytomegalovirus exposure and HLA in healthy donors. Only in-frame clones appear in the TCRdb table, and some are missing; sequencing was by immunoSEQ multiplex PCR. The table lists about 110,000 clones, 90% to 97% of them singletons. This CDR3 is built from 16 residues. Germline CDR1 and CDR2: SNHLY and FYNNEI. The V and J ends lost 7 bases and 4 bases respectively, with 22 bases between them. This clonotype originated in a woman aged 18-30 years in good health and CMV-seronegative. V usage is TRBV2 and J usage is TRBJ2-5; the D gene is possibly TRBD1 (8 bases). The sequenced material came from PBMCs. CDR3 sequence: CASIEAYRGGGETQYF. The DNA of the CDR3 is TGTGCCAGCATCGAAGCCTACAGGGGGGGCGGAGAGACCCAGTACTTC. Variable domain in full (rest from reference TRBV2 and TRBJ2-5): EPEVTQTPSHQVTQMGQEVILRCVPISNHLYFYWYRQILGQKVEFLVSFYNNEISEKSEIFDDQFSVERPDGSNFTLKIRSTKLEDSAMYFCASIEAYRGGGETQYFGPGTRLLVL.